Below, 25 T cell receptor beta chains from the same sample are listed, as sequenced in a study of cytomegalovirus exposure and HLA in healthy donors. The PCR ran on 60 Vbeta and 13 Jbeta primers. The method was immunoSEQ multiplex PCR; TCRdb's version includes in-frame clones alone and lacks a portion of them. This sample has 170,000 or so clones; 77% occur once, and the top ten carry approximately 1.8%. Sequencing was done on a sample of PBMCs. Source of these receptors: a woman aged 25 to 39 in good health and CMV-seronegative.

V and J are TRBV25-1 and TRBJ2-5, with a tentative D call TRBD2 (7 bases). There are 15 residues in the CDR3. Trimming pared 3 bases from V and 5 bases from J, leaving 16 bases between. The germline V gene has CDR1 MGHDK and CDR2 SYGVNS. The CDR3, as DNA: TGTGCCAGCAGTGATCCCCGGGGGGCGGGGGAGACCCAGTACTTC. Its translation: CASSDPRGAGETQYF.

This chain connects TRBV5-1 to TRBJ1-1, with a tentative D call TRBD1 (6 bases). V was trimmed by 4 bases and J by 5 bases, leaving 21 bases between them. The CDR3 extends over 16 amino acids. The germline V gene encodes CDR1 SGHRS and CDR2 YFSETQ. In nucleotides, the CDR3 is TGCGCCAGCAGCGTGACAGGCCTAACGGGAACAACTGAAGCTTTCTTT. This translates into CASSVTGLTGTTEAFF.

This clone appeared once. The V and J genes are TRBV6-6 and TRBJ2-1, with 8 bases matching TRBD2. Looked up from germline, CDR1 is MNHNY and CDR2 is SVGAGI (reference sequence). V was pared by 7 bases and J by 6 bases, with 14 bases of the junction left unmatched. The CDR3 consists of 16 residues. Here the CDR3 reads CASKDAGGSGFNEQFF. CDR3 nucleotides: TGTGCCAGCAAGGACGCGGGGGGCTCCGGCTTCAATGAGCAGTTCTTC.

The chain joins TRBV15 to TRBJ2-1, with 7 bases lining up with TRBD2. With 0 bases clipped from V and 6 bases from J, the junction kept 14 bases outside the gene matches. The germline V gene encodes CDR1 LNHNV and CDR2 YYDKDF (reference sequence). CDR3 length: 18 amino acids. In DNA form, the CDR3 reads TGTGCCACCAGCAGAGATGGTTCCCTTGGACCGGGGGGCAATGAGCAGTTCTTC. Translated: CATSRDGSLGPGGNEQFF.

The V gene is TRBV6-1, the J gene TRBJ2-3; D not certain. This CDR3 spans 16 amino acids. Germline CDR1 is MNHNS and CDR2 is SASEGT. Trimming took off 3 bases at V and 4 bases at J, with 17 bases between the two ends. CDR3 residues: CASSDYTRREADTQYF. CDR3 nucleotides: TGTGCCAGCAGTGACTATACGAGAAGAGAGGCAGATACGCAGTATTTT.

This chain uses TRBV7-8 with TRBJ1-4; D uncertain. Germline assignment: CDR1 SGHVS and CDR2 FQNEAQ. The CDR3 is made up of 12 amino acids. Trimming left V 6 bases short and J 5 bases short, with 7 bases between. CDR3 bases: TGTGCCAGCAGGAGCACCAATGAAAAACTGTTTTTT. As protein: CASRSTNEKLFF. The full variable domain, completed using reference TRBV7-8 and TRBJ1-4, is GAGVSQSPRYKVAKRGQDVALRCDPISGHVSLFWYQQALGQGPEFLTYFQNEAQLDKSGLPSDRFFAERPEGSVSTLKIQRTQQEDSAVYLCASRSTNEKLFFGSGTQLSVL.

The DNA of the CDR3 is TGTGCCAGCAGTCCGGGGACTAGCGGGACGTCCCAGTACTTC. Translation: CASSPGTSGTSQYF. The chain couples TRBV6-5 to TRBJ2-5; 13 bases agree with TRBD2. V was pared by 5 bases and J by 9 bases, with 6 bases of the junction left unmatched. The V gene's germline CDR1 is MNHEY and CDR2 SVGAGI. CDR3 length: 14 residues.

This clone appeared a single time. The chain couples TRBV14 to TRBJ2-7, with 10 bases identical to TRBD1. This CDR3 comprises 18 residues. V lost 1 base and J lost 0; bases outside the gene matches: 9. Germline CDR1 reads SGHDN; CDR2 reads FVKESK. The CDR3 coding sequence is TGTGCCAGCAGCCAAGCATTGGGACAGGGGACCCTCTCCTACGAGCAGTACTTC. The encoded protein is CASSQALGQGTLSYEQYF. Variable domain in full (rest from reference TRBV14 and TRBJ2-7): EAGVTQFPSHSVIEKGQTVTLRCDPISGHDNLYWYRRVMGKEIKFLLHFVKESKQDESGMPNNRFLAERTGGTYSTLKVQPAELEDSGVYFCASSQALGQGTLSYEQYFGPGTRLTVT.

J is TRBJ1-2 and V is TRBV20-1; D gene ambiguous. This CDR3 comprises 11 residues. V lost 3 bases to trimming and J lost 12 bases, with 14 bases between them. Germline-derived CDR1 and CDR2 are DFQATT and SNEGSKA (reference sequence). The CDR3 spells CSARQTVRNTF. DNA for the CDR3: TGCAGTGCTAGGCAGACCGTCAGGAACACCTTC.

In regard to this clone: This is likely a read error, given that the CDR3 carries no conserved phenylalanine or tryptophan at its end. This chain connects TRBV4-1 to TRBJ1-5; 7 nucleotides agree with TRBD1. This CDR3 has 15 residues. The junction had 6 bases not matched to a gene; V was cut back by 0 bases and J by 7 bases. Germline loops: CDR1 MGHRA, CDR2 YSYEKL. The CDR3 sequence is CASSQETGRRQPQHS. The CDR3 bases are TGCGCCAGCAGCCAAGAGACAGGGAGAAGGCAGCCCCAGCATTCT.

The chain employs TRBV11-2 and TRBJ2-7; D is perhaps TRBD2 (5 bases). The germline gives CDR1 SGHAT, CDR2 FQNNGV. CDR3 length: 16 amino acids. The V gene lost 0 bases and the J gene lost 1 base, with 13 bases spanning the gap. The CDR3 DNA reads as TGTGCCAGCAGCTTAGATCTCGGGATAAGGTCCTACGAGCAGTACTTC. This gives the protein CASSLDLGIRSYEQYF.

This clone was detected a few times. V gene TRBV11-2 combines with J gene TRBJ2-5; 10 bases align to TRBD2. V shed 4 bases and J 3 bases; nucleotides not matched to a gene: 11. The CDR3 contains 17 residues. Germline values: CDR1 SGHAT, CDR2 FQNNGV. The DNA of the CDR3 is TGTGCCAGCAGCTCTCTAGCGGGGGCTAGAGGGGAAGAGACCCAGTACTTC. It encodes CASSSLAGARGEETQYF.

The chain couples TRBV7-2 to TRBJ2-7; 9 bases are shared with TRBD2. The germline gives CDR1 SGHTA, CDR2 FQGNSA. The ends lost 1 base at V and 2 bases at J; junction bases unmatched: 0. The CDR3 is 14 residues long. The CDR3 spells CASSLGTSAYEQYF. The CDR3 nucleotides are TGTGCCAGCAGCTTAGGGACTAGCGCCTACGAGCAGTACTTC. Based on the CDR3 plus reference TRBV7-2 and TRBJ2-7, the full variable domain is GAGVSQSPSNKVTEKGKDVELRCDPISGHTALYWYRQSLGQGLEFLIYFQGNSAPDKSGLPSDRFSAERTGGSVSTLTIQRTQQEDSAVYLCASSLGTSAYEQYFGPGTRLTVT.

The chain links TRBV9 to TRBJ2-1, with 7 bases that match TRBD1. After removal of 3 bases from V and 10 bases from J, the junction contained 7 bases not matched to a gene. The germline V gene encodes CDR1 SGDLS and CDR2 YYNGEE. The CDR3 contains 13 residues. The CDR3 coding sequence is TGTGCCAGCAGCGACTGGGTACAGGGGGAGCAGTTCTTC. Translated, it gives CASSDWVQGEQFF.

CDR3 sequence (DNA): TGTGCCAGCAGCCAAGAAAGAGGCGGGAGTGGGGGCAATGAGCAGTTCTTC. Translating it yields CASSQERGGSGGNEQFF. The gene calls are TRBV4-2 and TRBJ2-1, with 7 bases identical to TRBD2. CDR3 length equals 17 residues. V lost 0 bases to trimming and J lost 6 bases; unmatched junction nucleotides: 11. The germline V gene has CDR1 LGHNA and CDR2 YNFKEQ.

The CDR3 is CASSHFYNEQFF. CDR3 sequence (DNA): TGTGCCAGCAGCCATTTCTACAATGAGCAGTTCTTC. The gene calls are TRBV7-9 and TRBJ2-1, with unresolved D. The CDR3 has 12 amino acids. Germline loops: CDR1 SEHNR, CDR2 FQNEAQ (reference sequence). V dropped 5 bases and J dropped 3 bases, with 5 bases sitting between them.

The gene calls are TRBV5-1 and TRBJ2-2; D unresolved. Germline V gives CDR1 SGHRS, CDR2 YFSETQ. CDR3 length: 14 residues. The germline V and J ends were trimmed by 9 bases and 2 bases, with 14 bases remaining between them. The CDR3: CAIKKEPNTGELFF. The CDR3 region has the DNA TGCGCCATCAAAAAGGAGCCAAACACCGGGGAGCTGTTTTTT.

This chain links TRBV4-2 with TRBJ2-1; the match to TRBD2 covers 7 bases. Trimming cost V 5 bases and J 2 bases; bases outside gene matches: 3. This CDR3 comprises 14 residues. The germline V gene encodes CDR1 LGHNA and CDR2 YNFKEQ. CDR3 in amino acids: CASSSRGTYNEQFF. DNA of the CDR3: TGTGCCAGCAGCTCGCGGGGGACCTACAATGAGCAGTTCTTC.

The J gene is TRBJ1-4, the V gene TRBV2; 8 nucleotides match TRBD1. The germline V gene has CDR1 SNHLY and CDR2 FYNNEI. Germline trimming cut 8 bases from V and 0 bases from J; bases unmatched to any gene: 8. The CDR3 has 16 residues. CDR3 protein: CASQTGEIPTNEKLFF. CDR3 nucleotide sequence: TGTGCCAGCCAGACAGGGGAAATCCCAACTAATGAAAAACTGTTTTTT.

This clone was seen more than once but under ten times. Here the CDR3 DNA reads TGTGCCAGTAGTAAAGACAGGGGGGACACTGAAGCTTTCTTT. It encodes CASSKDRGDTEAFF. This chain uses TRBV19 with TRBJ1-1; 9 bases agree with TRBD1. From germline, CDR1 is LNHDA and CDR2 SQIVND (reference sequence). V lost 4 bases and J lost 3; bases outside the gene matches: 3. This CDR3 region has 14 residues.

This clone was detected a few times. This chain connects TRBV4-2 to TRBJ1-4; 10 bases are shared with TRBD1. V trimming: 7 bases; J trimming: 6 bases; junction bases outside the gene matches: 8. Per the germline V gene, CDR1 is LGHNA and CDR2 is YNFKEQ. The CDR3 is made up of 15 amino acids. The chain's CDR3 is CASTNDGTGDEKLFF. In nucleotides, the CDR3 is TGTGCCAGCACGAACGACGGGACAGGGGATGAAAAACTGTTTTTT.

The chain joins TRBV5-1 to TRBJ2-1; tentative D call: TRBD2 (6 bases). Trimming removed 5 bases at V and 5 bases at J, with 14 bases between. The germline V gene has CDR1 SGHRS and CDR2 YFSETQ. CDR3 length equals 14 residues. The DNA of the CDR3 is TGCGCCAGCAGACCTAGCCGGGGGAACAATGAGCAGTTCTTC. It encodes CASRPSRGNNEQFF.

In this sample, this clone turned up once. This sequence joins TRBV29-1 and TRBJ2-4, with 9 positions matching TRBD2. CDR3 length equals 16 residues. The germline V gene has CDR1 SQVTM and CDR2 ANQGSEA. The CDR3 coding sequence is TGCCCCGAGTCGATAGCGGGAGTAGGGGCCAAAAACATTCAGTACTTC. Protein: CPESIAGVGAKNIQYF.

The chain has TRBV27 and TRBJ1-5; weak D call: TRBD1 (5 bases). Germline loops: CDR1 MNHEY, CDR2 SMNVEV (reference sequence). The ends were cut back, 3 bases at V and 3 bases at J, with 12 bases in the middle. The CDR3 spans 15 residues. The CDR3 sequence is CASSFGAGNNQPQHF. The DNA of the CDR3 is TGTGCCAGCAGTTTTGGGGCAGGAAACAATCAGCCCCAGCATTTT.

This sequence joins TRBV28 and TRBJ1-2; TRBD1 matches 7 bases. The CDR3 length is 13 residues. Germline assignment: CDR1 MDHEN and CDR2 SYDVKM. V shed 6 bases and J 2 bases; nucleotides not matched to a gene: 3. The CDR3 coding sequence is TGTGCCAGCAGACCGACAGGGAACTATGGCTACACCTTC. This encodes CASRPTGNYGYTF.